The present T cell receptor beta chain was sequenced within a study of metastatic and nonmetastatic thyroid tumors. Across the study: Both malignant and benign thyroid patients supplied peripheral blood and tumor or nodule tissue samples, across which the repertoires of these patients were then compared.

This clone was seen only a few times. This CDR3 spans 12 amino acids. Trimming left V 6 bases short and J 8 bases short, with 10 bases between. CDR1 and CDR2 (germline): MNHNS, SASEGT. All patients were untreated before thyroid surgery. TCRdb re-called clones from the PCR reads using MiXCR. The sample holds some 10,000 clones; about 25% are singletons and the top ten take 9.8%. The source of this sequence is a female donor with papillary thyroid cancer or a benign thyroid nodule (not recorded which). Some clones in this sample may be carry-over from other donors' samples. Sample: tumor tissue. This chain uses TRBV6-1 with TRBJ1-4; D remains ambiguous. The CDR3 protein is CASRSIREKLFF. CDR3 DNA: TGTGCCAGCAGGTCGATCAGGGAAAAACTGTTTTTT.